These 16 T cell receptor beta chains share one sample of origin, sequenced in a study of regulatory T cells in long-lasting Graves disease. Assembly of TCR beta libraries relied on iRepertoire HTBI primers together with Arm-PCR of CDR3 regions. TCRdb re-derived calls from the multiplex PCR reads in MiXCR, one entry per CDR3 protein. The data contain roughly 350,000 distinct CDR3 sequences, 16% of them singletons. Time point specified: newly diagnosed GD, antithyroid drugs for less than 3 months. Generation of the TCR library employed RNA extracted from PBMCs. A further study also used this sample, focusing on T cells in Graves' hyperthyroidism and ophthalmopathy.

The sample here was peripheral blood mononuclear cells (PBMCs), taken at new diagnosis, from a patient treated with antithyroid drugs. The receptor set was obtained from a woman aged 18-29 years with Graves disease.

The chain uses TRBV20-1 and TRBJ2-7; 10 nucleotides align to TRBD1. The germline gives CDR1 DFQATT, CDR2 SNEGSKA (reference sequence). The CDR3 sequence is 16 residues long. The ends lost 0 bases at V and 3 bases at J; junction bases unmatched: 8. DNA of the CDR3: TGCAGTGCTAGAGATCGAATGAGGACAGGGGGCTACGAGCAGTACTTC. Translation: CSARDRMRTGGYEQYF.

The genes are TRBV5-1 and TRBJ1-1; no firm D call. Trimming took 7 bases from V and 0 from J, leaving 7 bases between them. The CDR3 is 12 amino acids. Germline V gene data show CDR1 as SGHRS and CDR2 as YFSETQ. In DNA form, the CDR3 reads TGCGCCAGCGGGAATATGAACACTGAAGCTTTCTTT. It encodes CASGNMNTEAFF.

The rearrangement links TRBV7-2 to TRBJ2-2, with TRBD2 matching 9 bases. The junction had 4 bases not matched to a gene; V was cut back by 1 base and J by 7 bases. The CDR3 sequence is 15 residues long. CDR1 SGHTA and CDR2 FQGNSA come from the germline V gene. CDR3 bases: TGTGCCAGCAGCTTAGGCGGGGGGGGAGGCGGGGAGCTGTTTTTT. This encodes CASSLGGGGGGELFF. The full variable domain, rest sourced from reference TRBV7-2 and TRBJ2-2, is GAGVSQSPSNKVTEKGKDVELRCDPISGHTALYWYRQSLGQGLEFLIYFQGNSAPDKSGLPSDRFSAERTGGSVSTLTIQRTQQEDSAVYLCASSLGGGGGGELFFGEGSRLTVL.

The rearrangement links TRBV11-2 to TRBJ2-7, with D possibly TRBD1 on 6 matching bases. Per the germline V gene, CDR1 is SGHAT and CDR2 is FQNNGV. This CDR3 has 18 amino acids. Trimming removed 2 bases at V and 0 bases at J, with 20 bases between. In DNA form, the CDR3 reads TGTGCCAGCAGCTTATTAGCCGGGACATCACCGATCTCCTACGAGCAGTACTTC. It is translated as CASSLLAGTSPISYEQYF.

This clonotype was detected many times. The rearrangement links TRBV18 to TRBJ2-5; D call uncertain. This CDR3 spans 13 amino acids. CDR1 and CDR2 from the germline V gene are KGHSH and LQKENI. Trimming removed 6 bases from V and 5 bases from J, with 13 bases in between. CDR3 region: CASSGSDSETQYF. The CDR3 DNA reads TGTGCCAGCTCGGGCTCTGATTCGGAGACCCAGTACTTC.

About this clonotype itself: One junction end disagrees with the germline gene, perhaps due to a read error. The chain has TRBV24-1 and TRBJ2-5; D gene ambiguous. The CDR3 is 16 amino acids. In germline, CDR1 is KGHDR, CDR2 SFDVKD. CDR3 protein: CATSDLNAGYEETLYF. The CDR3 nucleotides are TGTGCCACCAGTGATTTGAATGCAGGTTACGAAGAGACCCTGTACTTC.

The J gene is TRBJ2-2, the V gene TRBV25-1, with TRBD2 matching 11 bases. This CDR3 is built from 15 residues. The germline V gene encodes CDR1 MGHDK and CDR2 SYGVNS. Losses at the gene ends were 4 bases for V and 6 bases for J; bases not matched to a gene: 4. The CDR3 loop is CASSAIAGGAGELFF. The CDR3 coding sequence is TGTGCCAGCAGTGCCATAGCGGGAGGGGCCGGGGAGCTGTTTTTT.

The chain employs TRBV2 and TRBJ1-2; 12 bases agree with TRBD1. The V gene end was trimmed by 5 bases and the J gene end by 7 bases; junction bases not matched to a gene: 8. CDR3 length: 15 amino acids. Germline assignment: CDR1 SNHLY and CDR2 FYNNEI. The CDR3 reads CASSLSGTGGGGYTF. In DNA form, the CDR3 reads TGTGCCAGCAGTTTGTCCGGGACAGGGGGCGGTGGCTACACCTTC.

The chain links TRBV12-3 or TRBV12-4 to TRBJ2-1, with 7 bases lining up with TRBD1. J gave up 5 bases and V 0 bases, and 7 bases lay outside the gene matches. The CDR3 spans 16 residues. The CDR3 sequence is CASSLALWTGDNEQFF. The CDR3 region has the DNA TGTGCCAGCAGTTTAGCGCTATGGACAGGAGACAATGAGCAGTTCTTC.

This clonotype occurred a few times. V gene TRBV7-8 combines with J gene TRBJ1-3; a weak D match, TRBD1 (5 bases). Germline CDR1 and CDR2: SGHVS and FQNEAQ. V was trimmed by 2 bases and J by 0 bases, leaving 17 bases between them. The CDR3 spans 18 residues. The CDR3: CASSLSRTSRLSGNTIYF. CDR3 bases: TGTGCCAGCAGCTTAAGTCGGACATCCCGACTCTCTGGAAACACCATATATTTT.

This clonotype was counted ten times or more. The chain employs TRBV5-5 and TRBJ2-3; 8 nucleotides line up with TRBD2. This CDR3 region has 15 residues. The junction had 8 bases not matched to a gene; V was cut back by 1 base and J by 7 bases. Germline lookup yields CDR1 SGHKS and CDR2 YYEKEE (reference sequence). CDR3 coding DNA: TGTGCCAGCAGCTTGTCTGAGCGGGAGTTTTATACGCAGTATTTT. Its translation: CASSLSEREFYTQYF.

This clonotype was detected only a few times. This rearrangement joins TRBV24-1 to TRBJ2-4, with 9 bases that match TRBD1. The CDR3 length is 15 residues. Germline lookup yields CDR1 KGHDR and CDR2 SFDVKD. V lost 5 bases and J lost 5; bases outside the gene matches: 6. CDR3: CATSALRDRENIQYF. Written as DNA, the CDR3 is TGTGCCACCAGTGCCCTCCGGGACAGGGAAAACATTCAGTACTTC.

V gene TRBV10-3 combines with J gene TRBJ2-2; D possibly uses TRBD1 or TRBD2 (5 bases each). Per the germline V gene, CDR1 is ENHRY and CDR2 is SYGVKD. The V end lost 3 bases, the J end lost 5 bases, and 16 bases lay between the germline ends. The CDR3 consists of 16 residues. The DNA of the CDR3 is TGTGCCATCAGTGACTGGGGGACCCCGAGTACCGGGGAGCTGTTTTTT. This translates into CAISDWGTPSTGELFF.

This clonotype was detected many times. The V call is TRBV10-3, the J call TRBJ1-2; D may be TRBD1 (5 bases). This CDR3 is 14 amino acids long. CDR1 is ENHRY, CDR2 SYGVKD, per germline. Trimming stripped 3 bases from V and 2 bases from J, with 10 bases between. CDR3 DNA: TGTGCCATCAGTGAATTAGGGGCCAACTATGGCTACACCTTC. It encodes CAISELGANYGYTF.

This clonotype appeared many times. The CDR3 protein is CASGLNTGELFF. CDR3 nucleotide sequence: TGTGCCAGCGGTCTGAACACCGGGGAGCTGTTTTTT. The chain employs TRBV6-1 and TRBJ2-2; no firm D call. Germline CDR1 is MNHNS and CDR2 is SASEGT. The V end lost 8 bases, the J end lost 1 base, and 5 bases lay between the germline ends. CDR3 length equals 12 residues.

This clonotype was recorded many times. CDR3 DNA: TGTGCCAGCAGCTTAAGCCCAGAAATGGGCTATGGCTACACCTTC. Its translation: CASSLSPEMGYGYTF. This chain connects TRBV7-3 to TRBJ1-2; D is undetermined. Germline V lookup: CDR1 SGHTA, CDR2 FQGTGA. V gave up 1 base and J gave up 4 bases, with 13 bases separating them. The CDR3 runs 15 residues.